These T cell receptor beta chains were read from a single sample in a study of shared clonotypes between healthy human individuals. Sequenced by immunoSEQ multiplex PCR; TCRdb stores in-frame clones only, minus some. The table lists approximately 2.5 million clones, roughly 93% of them singletons, with 0.36% in the top ten. The sequenced sample was naive CD4+ T cells from PBMCs. The source is a man younger than 30 in good health. Some clones in this sample may be carry-over from other donors' samples. CDR3s include the opening cysteine and the closing phenylalanine or tryptophan. D genes are given only for firm matches. Not every row has a clone size; where given, it reads once, few, many or a size class.

V gene: TRBV25-1
J gene: TRBJ1-1
clone size: .
D gene: .
CDR3 protein: CASSDTAGGIGTEAFF
CDR3 DNA: TGTGCCAGCAGTGACACCGCGGGGGGAATCGGCACTGAAGCTTTCTTT

V gene: TRBV5-4
J gene: TRBJ2-1
clone size: .
D gene: .
CDR3 protein: CASSRGGLGDNEQFF
CDR3 DNA: TGTGCCAGCAGCCGGGGCGGACTGGGAGACAATGAGCAGTTCTTC

V gene: TRBV7-9
J gene: TRBJ2-7
clone size: .
D gene: .
CDR3 protein: CASSTLAPGSPYYEQYF
CDR3 DNA: TGTGCCAGCAGCACTCTGGCTCCAGGGAGTCCATATTACGAGCAGTACTTC

V gene: TRBV27
J gene: TRBJ2-1
clone size: .
D gene: .
CDR3 protein: CASSYGSGSYNEQFF
CDR3 DNA: TGTGCCAGCAGTTACGGCAGCGGCTCCTACAATGAGCAGTTCTTC

V gene: TRBV18
J gene: TRBJ1-1
clone size: .
D gene: TRBD1
CDR3 protein: CASSQGADTEAFF
CDR3 DNA: TGTGCCAGCTCACAGGGGGCTGACACTGAAGCTTTCTTT

V gene: TRBV10-1
J gene: TRBJ2-5
clone size: .
D gene: TRBD1
CDR3 protein: CASSTDRGGAETQYF
CDR3 DNA: TGCGCCAGCAGTACGGACAGGGGAGGGGCGGAGACCCAGTACTTC

V gene: TRBV5-1
J gene: TRBJ2-5
clone size: .
D gene: TRBD1
CDR3 protein: CASSGQGQETQYF
CDR3 DNA: TGCGCCAGCAGCGGACAGGGGCAAGAGACCCAGTACTTC

V gene: TRBV18
J gene: TRBJ1-1
clone size: .
D gene: .
CDR3 protein: CASSPAVGGFRARDTEAFF
CDR3 DNA: TGTGCCAGCTCACCAGCCGTGGGGGGTTTCAGGGCAAGGGACACTGAAGCTTTCTTT

V gene: TRBV6-6
J gene: TRBJ1-2
clone size: .
D gene: .
CDR3 protein: CASRPIGYGYTF
CDR3 DNA: TGTGCCAGCAGACCAATTGGCTATGGCTACACCTTC

V gene: TRBV5-1
J gene: TRBJ2-1
clone size: .
D gene: .
CDR3 protein: CASSLGGGSSYNEQFF
CDR3 DNA: TGCGCCAGCAGCTTGGGTGGCGGAAGCTCCTACAATGAGCAGTTCTTC

V gene: TRBV6-6
J gene: TRBJ1-1
clone size: few
D gene: .
CDR3 protein: CASSYTEAFF
CDR3 DNA: TGTGCCAGCAGTTACACTGAAGCTTTCTTT

V gene: TRBV28
J gene: TRBJ2-7
clone size: .
D gene: TRBD2
CDR3 protein: CASSRTSGVNEQYF
CDR3 DNA: TGTGCCAGCAGCCGAACTAGCGGGGTAAACGAGCAGTACTTC

V gene: TRBV5-1
J gene: TRBJ2-7
clone size: .
D gene: .
CDR3 protein: CASSFSASSYEQYF
CDR3 DNA: TGCGCCAGCAGCTTTTCGGCCTCGTCCTACGAGCAGTACTTC

V gene: TRBV19
J gene: TRBJ2-5
clone size: .
D gene: .
CDR3 protein: CASSIATEVQETQYF
CDR3 DNA: TGTGCCAGTAGTATAGCCACAGAGGTCCAAGAGACCCAGTACTTC

V gene: TRBV29-1
J gene: TRBJ2-1
clone size: .
D gene: .
CDR3 protein: CSVVASGPSSYNEQFF
CDR3 DNA: TGCAGCGTTGTAGCCAGCGGGCCCAGCTCCTACAATGAGCAGTTCTTC

V gene: TRBV7-3
J gene: TRBJ2-1
clone size: once
D gene: .
CDR3 protein: CASSLSWQGSSYNEQFF
CDR3 DNA: TGTGCCAGCAGCTTAAGTTGGCAGGGGAGCTCCTACAATGAGCAGTTCTTC

V gene: TRBV19
J gene: TRBJ1-5
clone size: .
D gene: .
CDR3 protein: CASTGLGGSNQPQHF
CDR3 DNA: TGTGCCAGTACCGGGCTGGGAGGTTCCAATCAGCCCCAGCATTTT

V gene: TRBV9
J gene: TRBJ2-7
clone size: .
D gene: .
CDR3 protein: CASSVQQVSYEQYF
CDR3 DNA: TGTGCCAGCAGCGTACAACAGGTATCCTACGAGCAGTACTTC

V gene: TRBV5-6
J gene: TRBJ2-2
clone size: .
D gene: .
CDR3 protein: CASLIFQTGELFF
CDR3 DNA: TGTGCCAGCTTGATCTTCCAGACCGGGGAGCTGTTTTTT

V gene: TRBV5-6
J gene: TRBJ1-4
clone size: .
D gene: .
CDR3 protein: CASSPGVGEEKLFF
CDR3 DNA: TGTGCCAGCAGCCCAGGGGTCGGAGAAGAAAAACTGTTTTTT

V gene: TRBV18
J gene: TRBJ2-7
clone size: .
D gene: TRBD2
CDR3 protein: CASSPNGLAGVGEQYF
CDR3 DNA: TGTGCCAGCTCACCAAACGGACTAGCGGGAGTAGGAGAGCAGTACTTC

V gene: TRBV28
J gene: TRBJ1-1
clone size: .
D gene: TRBD1
CDR3 protein: CASSSTGALNTEAFF
CDR3 DNA: TGTGCCAGCAGTTCCACAGGGGCCCTGAACACTGAAGCTTTCTTT

V gene: TRBV7-3
J gene: TRBJ2-5
clone size: .
D gene: .
CDR3 protein: CASSLTVQETQYF
CDR3 DNA: TGTGCCAGCAGCTTAACGGTCCAAGAGACCCAGTACTTC

V gene: TRBV30
J gene: TRBJ1-5
clone size: .
D gene: .
CDR3 protein: CAWSPRPLLDQPQHF
CDR3 DNA: TGTGCCTGGAGCCCTCGACCGTTACTGGATCAGCCCCAGCATTTT

V gene: TRBV28
J gene: TRBJ2-7
clone size: .
D gene: .
CDR3 protein: CASSLLRGETSYEQYF
CDR3 DNA: TGTGCCAGCAGTCTCCTAAGGGGGGAGACCTCCTACGAGCAGTACTTC

V gene: TRBV7-6
J gene: TRBJ2-5
clone size: .
D gene: .
CDR3 protein: CASSPTLTTRPETQYF
CDR3 DNA: TGTGCCAGCAGCCCGACCCTCACAACCCGGCCAGAGACCCAGTACTTC

V gene: TRBV14
J gene: TRBJ2-1
clone size: .
D gene: .
CDR3 protein: CASSLGALKQFF
CDR3 DNA: TGTGCCAGCAGCCTAGGGGCATTGAAGCAGTTCTTC

V gene: TRBV4-3
J gene: TRBJ2-1
clone size: .
D gene: TRBD2
CDR3 protein: CASSREAGGYNEQFF
CDR3 DNA: TGCGCCAGCAGCCGAGAAGCGGGAGGCTACAATGAGCAGTTCTTC

V gene: TRBV29-1
J gene: TRBJ1-4
clone size: .
D gene: .
CDR3 protein: CSATPAGGGNEKLFF
CDR3 DNA: TGCAGCGCGACCCCTGCCGGGGGCGGAAATGAAAAACTGTTTTTT

V gene: TRBV10-1
J gene: TRBJ1-6
clone size: once
D gene: TRBD1
CDR3 protein: CAIPKPGQGDNSPLHF
CDR3 DNA: TGCGCCATCCCCAAACCGGGACAGGGAGATAATTCACCCCTCCACTTT

V gene: TRBV30
J gene: TRBJ1-5
clone size: .
D gene: TRBD1
CDR3 protein: CAWSVQGGSQPQHF
CDR3 DNA: TGTGCCTGGAGTGTACAGGGGGGGAGTCAGCCCCAGCATTTT

V gene: TRBV5-1
J gene: TRBJ1-1
clone size: .
D gene: .
CDR3 protein: CASSLWEGRTEAFF
CDR3 DNA: TGCGCCAGCAGCTTGTGGGAGGGGAGGACTGAAGCTTTCTTT

V gene: TRBV11-3
J gene: TRBJ1-2
clone size: .
D gene: .
CDR3 protein: CASSLGTSLGGYTF
CDR3 DNA: TGTGCCAGCAGCTTAGGGACATCACTAGGTGGCTACACCTTC

V gene: TRBV2
J gene: TRBJ2-2
clone size: .
D gene: .
CDR3 protein: CASSLATGELFF
CDR3 DNA: TGTGCCAGCAGTTTGGCCACCGGGGAGCTGTTTTTT

V gene: TRBV27
J gene: TRBJ1-5
clone size: .
D gene: .
CDR3 protein: CASSPSWGSQPQHF
CDR3 DNA: TGTGCCAGCAGTCCGAGCTGGGGGAGTCAGCCCCAGCATTTT

V gene: TRBV19
J gene: TRBJ2-6
clone size: .
D gene: TRBD1
CDR3 protein: CASSTRTGDSGANVLTF
CDR3 DNA: TGTGCCAGTAGTACCCGGACAGGGGACTCTGGGGCCAACGTCCTGACTTTC

V gene: TRBV6-1
J gene: TRBJ2-5
clone size: .
D gene: .
CDR3 protein: CASIDFPETQYF
CDR3 DNA: TGTGCCAGCATCGACTTCCCAGAGACCCAGTACTTC

V gene: TRBV4-1
J gene: TRBJ1-3
clone size: .
D gene: .
CDR3 protein: CASSFPGDIGNTIYF
CDR3 DNA: TGCGCCAGCAGCTTCCCTGGGGACATTGGAAACACCATATATTTT

V gene: TRBV9
J gene: TRBJ1-1
clone size: .
D gene: TRBD1
CDR3 protein: CASSVFQGQPFLNTEAFF
CDR3 DNA: TGTGCCAGCAGTGTCTTTCAGGGACAGCCTTTTCTGAACACTGAAGCTTTCTTT

V gene: TRBV19
J gene: TRBJ2-7
clone size: .
D gene: .
CDR3 protein: CASGGPKRRASARSYEQYF
CDR3 DNA: TGTGCCAGTGGGGGTCCAAAAAGGAGGGCTAGCGCTAGATCCTACGAGCAGTACTTC

V gene: TRBV30
J gene: TRBJ1-5
clone size: few
D gene: .
CDR3 protein: CAWSFGQVINQPQHF
CDR3 DNA: TGTGCCTGGAGTTTTGGGCAGGTGATCAATCAGCCCCAGCATTTT

V gene: TRBV7-8
J gene: TRBJ1-1
clone size: few
D gene: .
CDR3 protein: CASQPREYTEAFF
CDR3 DNA: TGTGCCAGCCAGCCTAGGGAATACACTGAAGCTTTCTTT

V gene: TRBV5-6
J gene: TRBJ2-5
clone size: .
D gene: TRBD2
CDR3 protein: CASSLGLAVIQETQYF
CDR3 DNA: TGTGCCAGCAGCTTGGGACTAGCGGTAATCCAAGAGACCCAGTACTTC

V gene: TRBV19
J gene: TRBJ1-1
clone size: .
D gene: .
CDR3 protein: CASSVGRRAEAFF
CDR3 DNA: TGTGCCAGTAGTGTAGGGAGGAGGGCTGAAGCTTTCTTT

V gene: TRBV28
J gene: TRBJ2-3
clone size: .
D gene: TRBD2
CDR3 protein: CASSLTSSGNTDTQYF
CDR3 DNA: TGTGCCAGCAGTTTGACATCTAGCGGGAACACAGATACGCAGTATTTT

V gene: TRBV7-6
J gene: TRBJ1-1
clone size: .
D gene: TRBD1
CDR3 protein: CASSLGGGAAEAFF
CDR3 DNA: TGTGCCAGCAGCTTAGGAGGGGGCGCCGCTGAAGCTTTCTTT

V gene: TRBV7-2
J gene: TRBJ2-1
clone size: .
D gene: TRBD2
CDR3 protein: CASSSLRTSAYNEQFF
CDR3 DNA: TGTGCCAGCAGCTCTCTACGGACTAGCGCCTACAATGAGCAGTTCTTC

V gene: TRBV6-5
J gene: TRBJ1-4
clone size: .
D gene: .
CDR3 protein: CASSYSTGEKLFF
CDR3 DNA: TGTGCCAGCAGTTACTCGACGGGCGAAAAACTGTTTTTT

V gene: TRBV19
J gene: TRBJ1-1
clone size: .
D gene: TRBD1
CDR3 protein: CASSFNQGGITEAFF
CDR3 DNA: TGTGCCAGTAGTTTCAACCAGGGGGGTATCACTGAAGCTTTCTTT

V gene: TRBV18
J gene: TRBJ2-5
clone size: .
D gene: .
CDR3 protein: CASSPRGETQYF
CDR3 DNA: TGTGCCAGCTCCCCCAGAGGGGAGACCCAGTACTTC

V gene: TRBV7-9
J gene: TRBJ2-7
clone size: .
D gene: TRBD1
CDR3 protein: CASSSRDRGAYEQYF
CDR3 DNA: TGTGCCAGCAGCTCCCGGGACAGGGGCGCCTACGAGCAGTACTTC

V gene: TRBV18
J gene: TRBJ2-1
clone size: .
D gene: .
CDR3 protein: CASSPSREDEQFF
CDR3 DNA: TGTGCCAGCTCACCATCCCGCGAAGATGAGCAGTTCTTC

V gene: TRBV7-2
J gene: TRBJ2-7
clone size: .
D gene: .
CDR3 protein: CASSSLLGSANEQYF
CDR3 DNA: TGTGCCAGCAGCTCCCTCCTGGGCAGCGCCAACGAGCAGTACTTC

V gene: TRBV13
J gene: TRBJ1-1
clone size: .
D gene: .
CDR3 protein: CASSARGRFTEAFF
CDR3 DNA: TGTGCCAGCAGCGCCAGGGGTCGGTTCACTGAAGCTTTCTTT

V gene: TRBV6-5
J gene: TRBJ2-3
clone size: .
D gene: .
CDR3 protein: CASRRVSTDTQYF
CDR3 DNA: TGTGCCAGCCGGCGGGTTAGCACAGATACGCAGTATTTT